The T cell receptor (beta chain) described here comes from a study of T-cell reconstitution after alpha-beta-depleted transplantation in children. General study points: The high TCRbeta diversity at day 60 in some patients came from surviving recipient T cells and thymic progenitors. It was reported that alpha-beta T cells came from several hundred expanded graft clones (about two months after transplant). Most T-cell counts and diversity one year after the transplant came from T cells that were newly produced.

This clonotype was recorded many times. Its specificity is not known. The CDR3 sequence is 13 residues long. Trimming took off 7 bases at V and 2 bases at J, with 10 bases between the two ends. Unique molecular identifiers were used to barcode this TCRbeta library. MiXCR was run by TCRdb on the PCR reads, yielding one entry per CDR3 protein. The repertoire holds about 830,000 distinct CDR3 sequences, with around 17% as singletons. Sample: PBMCs, mostly from graft donor cells, taken 360 days after TCRalphabeta/CD19-depleted stem cell transplant. The V and J genes are TRBV12-3 or TRBV12-4 and TRBJ2-3; a possible D gene is TRBD2 (6 bases). The clonotype was recovered from a male patient younger than 18 who had a stem cell transplant for acute lymphoblastic leukemia, so the T cells may come from the graft donor. CDR3 sequence: CASTKGLTDTQYF. As DNA, the CDR3 is TGTGCCAGCACGAAGGGACTCACAGATACGCAGTATTTT.